The clone carrying this T cell receptor beta chain was seen a few times. This sample is drawn from a study of blood T cell repertoires in COVID-19. Study information: The United States, Italy and Spain were the sources of the acute and convalescent COVID-19 samples. T cells, B-cell-depleted T cells, or PBMCs provided the cDNA or gDNA that served as material.

With 3 bases removed from V and 6 bases from J, the gap between germline ends came to 15 bases. The CDR3 runs to 14 residues. In germline, CDR1 is LNHDA, CDR2 SQIVND (reference sequence). How the authors handled the data: Amplification from reference gene primers served as the basis for estimated nucleated cell counts. TCRdb's copy holds only in-frame clones and misses some; the assay was immunoSEQ multiplex PCR. The D gene and trimming were derived from the DNA, and the V and J assignments and clone size from that table. Here the sample spans tens of thousands of clones, around four fifths being singletons.

The sequencing sample was made of peripheral blood. This chain links TRBV19 with TRBJ2-7; D not certain. This receptor was identified in a man aged 50 or older with active COVID-19. This chain's CDR3 is CASSMERVTSEQYF. The CDR3 coding sequence is TGTGCCAGTAGTATGGAACGGGTAACGAGCGAGCAGTACTTC.